This T cell receptor beta chain was found in a study of T cells in Graves' hyperthyroidism and ophthalmopathy. The ends were cut back, 8 bases at V and 1 base at J, with 8 bases in the middle. Germline V gene lookup returns CDR1 MDHEN and CDR2 SYDVKM. The CDR3 length is 12 residues. Regions amplified from RNA transcripts were the TCR beta CDR3 regions. First-round RT-PCR with HTBI primers amplified the TCR CDR3 region. MiXCR, applied by TCRdb to the multiplex PCR reads, yields one record per CDR3 protein. The sample yields 380,000 or so distinct CDR3 sequences, about 14% seen once. This clonotype has a count of ten or more.

This chain connects TRBV28 to TRBJ1-1; perhaps TRBD1 as D (5 bases). The sequencing sample was made of blood. The clonotype originates from a young woman with Graves' hyperthyroidism. The CDR3 nucleotides are TGTGCCAGCCTAACAGGGAACACTGAAGCTTTCTTT. It specifies CASLTGNTEAFF.